This T cell receptor beta chain was profiled in a study of cytomegalovirus exposure and HLA in healthy donors. Across the whole study: Both the approximately 120 validation repertoires and the approximately 640 first-cohort repertoires used the same platform, as reported by a later analysis.

TCRdb keeps only in-frame clones here, not all; method: immunoSEQ multiplex PCR. The table has roughly 77,000 clones, 85% to 95% seen once; the top ten hold roughly 0.75%. Findings and limits, study-wide: A later analysis found first-cohort TCR clusters tended to co-occur in the 120 or so validation repertoires. The study flagged around 160 TCR beta chains as cytomegalovirus-associated. Testing in vitro showed a few CMV-associated chains specific for CMV antigens.

Note on this clone: Antigen specificity is unknown.

This CDR3 contains 13 residues. V gave up 6 bases and J gave up 3 bases; unmatched junction bases: 8. Germline assignment: CDR1 GTSNPN and CDR2 SVGIG (reference sequence). The gene calls are TRBV30 and TRBJ2-7; 7 bases line up with TRBD2. The TCR originated in a woman between 18 and 29 years old in good health and CMV-seronegative. The sequenced sample consisted of PBMCs. The CDR3 DNA reads as TGTGCCTGCCTAATGGCGGGGGACTACGAGCAGTACTTC. Translated: CACLMAGDYEQYF. Based on the CDR3 plus reference TRBV30 and TRBJ2-7, the full variable domain is SQTIHQWPATLVQPVGSPLSLECTVEGTSNPNLYWYRQAAGRGLQLLFYSVGIGQISSEVPQNLSASRPQDRQFILSSKKLLLSDSGFYLCACLMAGDYEQYFGPGTRLTVT.